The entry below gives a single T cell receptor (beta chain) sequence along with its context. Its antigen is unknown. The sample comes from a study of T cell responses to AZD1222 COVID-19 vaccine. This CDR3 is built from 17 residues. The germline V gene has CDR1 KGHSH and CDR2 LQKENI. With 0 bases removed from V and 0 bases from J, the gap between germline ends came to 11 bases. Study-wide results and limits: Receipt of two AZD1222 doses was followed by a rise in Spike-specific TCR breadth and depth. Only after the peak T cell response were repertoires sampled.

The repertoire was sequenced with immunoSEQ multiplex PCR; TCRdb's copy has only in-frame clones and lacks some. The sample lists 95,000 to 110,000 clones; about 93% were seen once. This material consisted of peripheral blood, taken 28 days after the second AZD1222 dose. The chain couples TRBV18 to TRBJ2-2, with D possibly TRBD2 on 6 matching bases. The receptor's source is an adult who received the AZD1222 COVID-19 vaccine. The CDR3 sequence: CASSPPARGTNTGELFF. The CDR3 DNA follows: TGTGCCAGCTCACCACCGGCCCGGGGGACGAACACCGGGGAGCTGTTTTTT.